This entry lists 29 T cell receptor beta chains sequenced from one sample in a study of cytomegalovirus exposure and HLA in healthy donors. The data were produced by immunoSEQ multiplex PCR, yet TCRdb's version contains in-frame clones alone and is incomplete. The sample has some 170,000 clones, 70% to 90% seen once. Sequencing used PBMCs. The receptors originated from a man younger than 40 in good health and CMV-seropositive.

This clone was seen a handful of times. The chain has TRBV27 and TRBJ2-3; 11 positions agree with TRBD1. This CDR3 has 15 residues. CDR1 is MNHEY, CDR2 SMNVEV, per germline (reference sequence). Trimming removed 7 bases from V and 5 bases from J; junction bases left unmatched: 8. CDR3 nucleotide sequence: TGTGCCAGCACTGCCGGGACAGGGGGTGGAGATACGCAGTATTTT. The encoded protein is CASTAGTGGGDTQYF.

The chain carries TRBV9 and TRBJ1-1; maybe TRBD1 (6 bases). Germline values: CDR1 SGDLS, CDR2 YYNGEE. Trimming shortened V by 0 bases and J by 3 bases, and 15 bases separated the two germline ends. The CDR3 contains 16 residues. In nucleotides, the CDR3 is TGTGCCAGCAGCGTAGACCTCGCAGGGGCCGACACTGAAGCTTTCTTT. Its protein product is CASSVDLAGADTEAFF.

The V gene is TRBV5-4, the J gene TRBJ1-2, with D uncertain. This CDR3 is 16 amino acids long. Germline loops: CDR1 SGHNT, CDR2 YYREEE (reference sequence). Between the trimmed V and J ends, which lost 3 bases and 2 bases, there was a span of 17 bases. The CDR3, as DNA: TGTGCCAGCAGCTCGATAGGGAGGGTGAAGAACTATGGCTACACCTTC. Its protein product is CASSSIGRVKNYGYTF.

CDR3 region: CASAGHTDTQYF. The CDR3 DNA sequence: TGTGCCAGTGCGGGTCACACAGATACGCAGTATTTT. This rearrangement joins TRBV19 to TRBJ2-3; weak D call: TRBD2 (5 bases). With 8 bases removed from V and 2 bases from J, the gap between germline ends came to 8 bases. CDR3 size: 12 residues. Germline-derived CDR1 and CDR2 are LNHDA and SQIVND (reference sequence). The full variable domain, in which reference TRBV19 and TRBJ2-3 provide the parts outside the CDR3, is DGGITQSPKYLFRKEGQNVTLSCEQNLNHDAMYWYRQDPGQGLRLIYYSQIVNDFQKGDIAEGYSVSREKKESFPLTVTSAQKNPTAFYLCASAGHTDTQYFGPGTRLTVL.

This clone has only a few counts. V is TRBV19 and J is TRBJ1-1; TRBD1 matches at 8 bases. This CDR3 is built from 14 residues. The germline V gene has CDR1 LNHDA and CDR2 SQIVND (reference sequence). Trimming at V came to 5 bases and at J to 7 bases, leaving 9 bases not matched to a gene. CDR3 coding DNA: TGTGCCAGTAGTGACTCTGGACAGGGTGATGAAGCTTTCTTT. It codes for CASSDSGQGDEAFF. Drawing the rest from reference TRBV19 and TRBJ1-1, the complete variable domain is DGGITQSPKYLFRKEGQNVTLSCEQNLNHDAMYWYRQDPGQGLRLIYYSQIVNDFQKGDIAEGYSVSREKKESFPLTVTSAQKNPTAFYLCASSDSGQGDEAFFGQGTRLTVV.

The genes are TRBV2 and TRBJ1-1; 7 bases agree with TRBD1. There are 15 residues in the CDR3. CDR1 is SNHLY and CDR2 is FYNNEI in the germline V gene. V lost 0 bases, J lost 5 bases, and 6 bases stayed unmatched. The CDR3 reads CASSEASQGGTEAFF. CDR3 coding DNA: TGTGCCAGCAGTGAAGCCTCCCAGGGGGGAACTGAAGCTTTCTTT. Full variable domain (remainder filled in from reference TRBV2 and TRBJ1-1): EPEVTQTPSHQVTQMGQEVILRCVPISNHLYFYWYRQILGQKVEFLVSFYNNEISEKSEIFDDQFSVERPDGSNFTLKIRSTKLEDSAMYFCASSEASQGGTEAFFGQGTRLTVV.

DNA of the CDR3: TGTGCCAGCAGCTTAGCGCCCTCAGGGTTCCAGGGCCAAGAGACCCAGTACTTC. This sequence encodes CASSLAPSGFQGQETQYF. The chain is built from TRBV7-8 and TRBJ2-5; D perhaps matches TRBD1 (5 bases). This CDR3 has 18 residues. Germline V gene lookup returns CDR1 SGHVS and CDR2 FQNEAQ. The V end lost 0 bases, the J end lost 1 base, and 18 bases lay between the germline ends.

This sequence joins TRBV11-2 and TRBJ2-7; D might be TRBD2 (7 bases). V was cut by 2 bases and J by 6 bases, with 20 bases left in between. This CDR3 comprises 16 residues. From germline, CDR1 is SGHAT and CDR2 FQNNGV. The CDR3 loop is CASSLRRAGATSEQYF. The CDR3 DNA follows: TGTGCCAGCAGCTTACGTCGGGCGGGGGCGACGTCCGAGCAGTACTTC. The whole variable domain, remainder taken from reference TRBV11-2 and TRBJ2-7, is EAGVAQSPRYKIIEKRQSVAFWCNPISGHATLYWYQQILGQGPKLLIQFQNNGVVDDSQLPKDRFSAERLKGVDSTLKIQPAKLEDSAVYLCASSLRRAGATSEQYFGPGTRLTVT.

This chain's CDR3 is CASSLGWGDEKLFF. The CDR3 nucleotides are TGTGCCAGCAGCTTGGGGTGGGGGGACGAAAAACTGTTTTTT. The chain joins TRBV7-2 to TRBJ1-4; TRBD1 might be the D (5 bases). In germline, CDR1 is SGHTA, CDR2 FQGNSA. The CDR3 is 14 residues long. V was shortened by 3 bases and J by 8 bases, with 13 bases between the two germline ends.

This clone occurred a few times. CDR3: CASSTYDRAYEQYF. The CDR3 DNA reads TGTGCCAGCTCAACGTATGACAGGGCTTACGAGCAGTACTTC. J is TRBJ2-7 and V is TRBV18; 7 positions agree with TRBD1. There are 14 residues in the CDR3. V lost 5 bases, J lost 4 bases, and 8 bases stayed unmatched. CDR1 is KGHSH and CDR2 is LQKENI in the germline V gene.

The V call is TRBV27, the J call TRBJ1-1, with a tentative D call TRBD1 (6 bases). From germline, CDR1 is MNHEY and CDR2 SMNVEV (reference sequence). The CDR3 loop spans 16 amino acids. V lost 1 base and J 1 base, leaving 13 bases between the germline ends. Here the CDR3 DNA reads TGTGCCAGCAGTTTATTAGGCAGACAGGAGAACACTGAAGCTTTCTTT. Translating it yields CASSLLGRQENTEAFF.

This clone was seen more than once but under ten times. The genes are TRBV18 and TRBJ2-3, with D unresolved. Germline V gene sequence: CDR1 KGHSH, CDR2 LQKENI. This CDR3 is 14 amino acids long. Trimming removed 2 bases at V and 0 bases at J, with 6 bases between. The CDR3 DNA sequence: TGTGCCAGCTCACCAGTAGCTAGCACAGATACGCAGTATTTT. Translation gives CASSPVASTDTQYF.

The DNA for the CDR3 is TGTGCCAGCAGCCCCCTGGTAGGGGACACTGAAGCTTTCTTT. It translates to CASSPLVGDTEAFF. V is TRBV9 and J is TRBJ1-1; a weak D match, TRBD1 (5 bases). Trimming cost V 4 bases and J 3 bases, with 13 bases left between them. This CDR3 has 14 residues. Germline-derived CDR1 and CDR2 are SGDLS and YYNGEE.

The gene calls are TRBV7-2 and TRBJ2-2, with 7 bases identical to TRBD1. The V and J ends lost 5 bases and 7 bases, in that order; junction bases with no gene match: 10. The CDR3 is made up of 15 amino acids. Germline V gene sequence: CDR1 SGHTA, CDR2 FQGNSA. The CDR3 region is CASSPRGTPGGELFF. The CDR3 DNA is TGTGCCAGCAGCCCCAGGGGGACCCCGGGCGGGGAGCTGTTTTTT. The full variable domain, in which reference TRBV7-2 and TRBJ2-2 provide the parts outside the CDR3, is GAGVSQSPSNKVTEKGKDVELRCDPISGHTALYWYRQSLGQGLEFLIYFQGNSAPDKSGLPSDRFSAERTGGSVSTLTIQRTQQEDSAVYLCASSPRGTPGGELFFGEGSRLTVL.

This clone was recorded only once. J is TRBJ2-1 and V is TRBV5-4, with D maybe TRBD1 (6 bases). V was cut by 2 bases and J by 5 bases, with 11 bases left in between. Germline V gene lookup returns CDR1 SGHNT and CDR2 YYREEE (reference sequence). The CDR3 is 14 residues long. CDR3 nucleotides: TGTGCCAGCAGCTTCCGGGACACTAACAATGAGCAGTTCTTC. It translates to CASSFRDTNNEQFF.

V gene TRBV6-6 combines with J gene TRBJ1-1; a possible D gene is TRBD1 (5 bases). Germline V gene lookup returns CDR1 MNHNY and CDR2 SVGAGI (reference sequence). The V end was cut by 2 bases, the J end by 5 bases, with 9 bases between. This CDR3 spans 13 amino acids. The CDR3 loop is CASSYRGGTEAFF. CDR3 nucleotides: TGTGCCAGCAGTTACAGGGGTGGTACTGAAGCTTTCTTT.

The rearrangement links TRBV4-1 to TRBJ1-5; 11 nucleotides match TRBD1. V trimming: 4 bases; J trimming: 6 bases; junction bases outside the gene matches: 8. Germline CDR1 reads MGHRA; CDR2 reads YSYEKL. This CDR3 region has 16 residues. CDR3 DNA sequence: TGCGCCAGCAGCCCCCTACAGGGGACAGGGGGTCAGCCCCAGCATTTT. This translates into CASSPLQGTGGQPQHF.

This rearrangement joins TRBV4-2 to TRBJ1-2; D perhaps matches TRBD1 (5 bases). CDR3 length equals 16 residues. Germline loops: CDR1 LGHNA, CDR2 YNFKEQ. Trimming took 3 bases from V and 7 from J, leaving 21 bases between them. CDR3 protein: CASSQALGQGSGGYTF. The CDR3 bases are TGTGCCAGCAGCCAGGCCCTGGGGCAGGGCTCCGGTGGCTACACCTTC.

The chain carries TRBV7-2 and TRBJ2-2, with 7 bases aligning to TRBD2. V shed 6 bases, J shed 5 bases, and the junction held 6 bases outside the gene matches. Germline-derived CDR1 and CDR2 are SGHTA and FQGNSA. The CDR3 is 14 amino acids. Here the CDR3 reads CASRALGGTGELFF. CDR3 DNA sequence: TGTGCCAGCAGGGCCCTCGGGGGGACCGGGGAGCTGTTTTTT. Filled out from reference TRBV7-2 and TRBJ2-2, the complete variable domain reads GAGVSQSPSNKVTEKGKDVELRCDPISGHTALYWYRQSLGQGLEFLIYFQGNSAPDKSGLPSDRFSAERTGGSVSTLTIQRTQQEDSAVYLCASRALGGTGELFFGEGSRLTVL.

The chain uses TRBV6-6 and TRBJ1-2; possibly TRBD1 for D (5 bases). V lost 6 bases to trimming and J lost 0 bases, with 14 bases between them. The CDR3 is 15 amino acids. Germline CDR1 and CDR2: MNHNY and SVGAGI (reference sequence). The CDR3 loop is CASRLEDSTNYGYTF. The CDR3 nucleotides are TGTGCCAGCAGGCTTGAAGACAGTACTAACTATGGCTACACCTTC.

This clone was recorded a few times. The chain recombines TRBV4-1 with TRBJ1-1; D unresolved. CDR1 and CDR2 from the germline V gene are MGHRA and YSYEKL. Trimming stripped 1 base from V and 5 bases from J, with 8 bases between. The CDR3 contains 13 residues. CDR3 loop: CASSQASKTEAFF. The CDR3 DNA reads as TGCGCCAGCAGCCAAGCCAGTAAGACTGAAGCTTTCTTT.

In this sample, this clone turned up once. The V gene is TRBV5-1, the J gene TRBJ1-2; no clear D gene. V was cut by 0 bases and J by 3 bases, with 9 bases left in between. Germline V CDR1 and CDR2: SGHRS, YFSETQ. CDR3 length: 14 residues. CDR3 DNA: TGCGCCAGCAGCTTGGTTCCGGAGGACTATGGCTACACCTTC. Translating it yields CASSLVPEDYGYTF.

V gene TRBV11-2 combines with J gene TRBJ2-4, with 8 bases lining up with TRBD2. The junction had 13 bases not matched to a gene; V was cut back by 3 bases and J by 3 bases. The CDR3 length is 18 residues. The germline V gene has CDR1 SGHAT and CDR2 FQNNGV. In nucleotides, the CDR3 is TGTGCCAGCAGCTTGGGTGGACGGGCTAGCGGGTACAAAAACATTCAGTACTTC. Encoded protein: CASSLGGRASGYKNIQYF.

This clone has a single count. The chain has TRBV9 and TRBJ2-1; TRBD2 aligns across 9 bases. CDR3 length: 16 amino acids. The germline V gene encodes CDR1 SGDLS and CDR2 YYNGEE. The ends lost 0 bases at V and 1 base at J; junction bases unmatched: 2. The CDR3 loop reads CASSVGLAGSYNEQFF. As DNA, the CDR3 is TGTGCCAGCAGCGTAGGTCTAGCGGGATCCTACAATGAGCAGTTCTTC. The full variable domain, in which reference TRBV9 and TRBJ2-1 provide the parts outside the CDR3, is DSGVTQTPKHLITATGQRVTLRCSPRSGDLSVYWYQQSLDQGLQFLIQYYNGEERAKGNILERFSAQQFPDLHSELNLSSLELGDSALYFCASSVGLAGSYNEQFFGPGTRLTVL.

The V and J genes are TRBV10-1 and TRBJ1-6, with 11 bases matching TRBD1. Germline trimming cut 6 bases from V and 7 bases from J; bases unmatched to any gene: 5. Germline V gives CDR1 WNHNN, CDR2 SYGVQD (reference sequence). This CDR3 has 15 amino acids. The CDR3 loop reads CASSPGTGGNSPLHF. In DNA form, the CDR3 reads TGCGCCAGCAGCCCCGGGACAGGGGGAAATTCACCCCTCCACTTT.

V is TRBV5-4 and J is TRBJ2-7; 9 nucleotides align to TRBD2. V shed 2 bases, J shed 7 bases, and the junction held 4 bases outside the gene matches. Germline-derived CDR1 and CDR2 are SGHNT and YYREEE (reference sequence). CDR3 length equals 13 residues. CDR3 protein: CASSLPSGKEQYF. The CDR3 region has the DNA TGTGCCAGCAGCTTACCTAGCGGGAAGGAGCAGTACTTC. Using reference TRBV5-4 and TRBJ2-7 for the parts outside the CDR3, the full variable domain is ETGVTQSPTHLIKTRGQQVTLRCSSQSGHNTVSWYQQALGQGPQFIFQYYREEENGRGNFPPRFSGLQFPNYSSELNVNALELDDSALYLCASSLPSGKEQYFGPGTRLTVT.

The chain joins TRBV29-1 to TRBJ1-4, with D maybe TRBD1 (5 bases). CDR3 size: 13 residues. The germline CDR1 and CDR2 sequences are SQVTM and ANQGSEA. The V end was cut by 6 bases, the J end by 8 bases, with 16 bases between. The CDR3, as DNA: TGCAGCGTGAAAACTCAGGGTGTGGAAAAACTGTTTTTT. Translated, it gives CSVKTQGVEKLFF. The full variable domain, rest sourced from reference TRBV29-1 and TRBJ1-4, is SAVISQKPSRDICQRGTSLTIQCQVDSQVTMMFWYRQQPGQSLTLIATANQGSEATYESGFVIDKFPISRPNLTFSTLTVSNMSPEDSSIYLCSVKTQGVEKLFFGSGTQLSVL.

The chain is built from TRBV5-1 and TRBJ2-7; D is ambiguous. In germline, CDR1 is SGHRS, CDR2 YFSETQ. With 9 bases removed from V and 0 bases from J, the gap between germline ends came to 10 bases. The CDR3 consists of 12 residues. The CDR3 DNA reads as TGCGCCACCCGCAATAGCTCCTACGAGCAGTACTTC. Translation: CATRNSSYEQYF.

V is TRBV6-5 and J is TRBJ1-1; D is possibly TRBD1 (6 bases). This CDR3 has 14 amino acids. Germline CDR1 and CDR2: MNHEY and SVGAGI. V lost 5 bases to trimming and J lost 0 bases, with 10 bases between them. DNA of the CDR3: TGTGCCAGCAGTCGGACAGATTTGAACACTGAAGCTTTCTTT. Its translation: CASSRTDLNTEAFF.